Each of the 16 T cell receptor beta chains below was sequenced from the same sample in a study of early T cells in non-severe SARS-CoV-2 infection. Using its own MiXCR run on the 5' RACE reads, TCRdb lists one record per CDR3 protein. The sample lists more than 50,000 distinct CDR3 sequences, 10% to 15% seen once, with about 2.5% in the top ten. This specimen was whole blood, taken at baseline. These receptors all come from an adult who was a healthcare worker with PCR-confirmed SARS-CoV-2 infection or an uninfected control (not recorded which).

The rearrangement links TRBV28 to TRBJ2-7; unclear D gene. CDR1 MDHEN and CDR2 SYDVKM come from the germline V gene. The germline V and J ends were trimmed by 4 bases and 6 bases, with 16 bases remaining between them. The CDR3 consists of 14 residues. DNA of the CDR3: TGTGCCAGCAGTTCGCATGGCCAGATGCGCGAGCAGTACTTC. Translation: CASSSHGQMREQYF.

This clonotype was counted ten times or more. The CDR3 bases are TGTGCCAGCAGGACGACAGGGTATGGCTACACCTTC. Protein product: CASRTTGYGYTF. The chain carries TRBV27 and TRBJ1-2; the match to TRBD1 covers 7 bases. This CDR3 has 12 residues. The V segment lost 6 bases and the J segment 5 bases; nucleotides outside the gene matches: 3. Germline assignment: CDR1 MNHEY and CDR2 SMNVEV (reference sequence).

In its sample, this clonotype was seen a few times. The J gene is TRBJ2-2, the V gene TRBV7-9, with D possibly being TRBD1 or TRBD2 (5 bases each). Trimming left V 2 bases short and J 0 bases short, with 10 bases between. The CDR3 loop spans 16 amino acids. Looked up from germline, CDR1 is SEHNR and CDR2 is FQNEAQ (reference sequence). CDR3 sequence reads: CASSLNQGANTGELFF. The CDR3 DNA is TGTGCCAGCAGCTTAAACCAGGGAGCGAACACCGGGGAGCTGTTTTTT. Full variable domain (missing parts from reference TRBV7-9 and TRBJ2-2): DTGVSQNPRHKITKRGQNVTFRCDPISEHNRLYWYRQTLGQGPEFLTYFQNEAQLEKSRLLSDRFSAERPKGSFSTLEIQRTEQGDSAMYLCASSLNQGANTGELFFGEGSRLTVL.

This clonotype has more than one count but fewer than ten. In DNA, the CDR3 is TGTGCCAGCAGTTACACGGGACTAGCGATGGACAATGAGCAGTTCTTC. It specifies CASSYTGLAMDNEQFF. V is TRBV6-5 and J is TRBJ2-1; TRBD2 matches 10 bases. V was pared by 2 bases and J by 5 bases, with 6 bases of the junction left unmatched. This CDR3 spans 16 amino acids. The V gene's germline CDR1 is MNHEY and CDR2 SVGAGI.

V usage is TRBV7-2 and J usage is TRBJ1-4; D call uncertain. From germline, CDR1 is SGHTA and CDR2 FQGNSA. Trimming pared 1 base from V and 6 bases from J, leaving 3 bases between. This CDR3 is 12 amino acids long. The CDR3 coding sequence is TGTGCCAGCAGCTTAGGTTATGAAAAACTGTTTTTT. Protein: CASSLGYEKLFF.

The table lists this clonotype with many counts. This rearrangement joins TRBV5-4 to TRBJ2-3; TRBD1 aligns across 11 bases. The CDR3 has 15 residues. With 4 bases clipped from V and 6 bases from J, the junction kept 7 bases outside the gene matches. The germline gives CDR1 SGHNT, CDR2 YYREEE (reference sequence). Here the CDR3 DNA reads TGTGCCAGCAGCCGAGGACAGGGGGCAGGTGATACGCAGTATTTT. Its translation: CASSRGQGAGDTQYF.

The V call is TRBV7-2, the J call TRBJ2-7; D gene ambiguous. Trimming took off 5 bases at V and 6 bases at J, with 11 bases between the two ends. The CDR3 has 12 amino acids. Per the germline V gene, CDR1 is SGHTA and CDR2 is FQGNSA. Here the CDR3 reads CASSRLGPEQYF. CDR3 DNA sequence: TGTGCCAGCAGCAGACTGGGTCCCGAGCAGTACTTC.

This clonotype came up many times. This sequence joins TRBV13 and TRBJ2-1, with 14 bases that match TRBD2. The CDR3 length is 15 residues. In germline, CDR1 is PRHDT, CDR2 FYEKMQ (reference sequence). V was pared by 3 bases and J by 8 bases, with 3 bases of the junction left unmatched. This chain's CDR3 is CASSLGLAGADEQFF. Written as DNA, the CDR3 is TGTGCCAGCAGCTTGGGACTAGCGGGAGCAGATGAGCAGTTCTTC. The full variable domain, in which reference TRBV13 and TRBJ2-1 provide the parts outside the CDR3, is AAGVIQSPRHLIKEKRETATLKCYPIPRHDTVYWYQQGPGQDPQFLISFYEKMQSDKGSIPDRFSAQQFSDYHSELNMSSLELGDSALYFCASSLGLAGADEQFFGPGTRLTVL.

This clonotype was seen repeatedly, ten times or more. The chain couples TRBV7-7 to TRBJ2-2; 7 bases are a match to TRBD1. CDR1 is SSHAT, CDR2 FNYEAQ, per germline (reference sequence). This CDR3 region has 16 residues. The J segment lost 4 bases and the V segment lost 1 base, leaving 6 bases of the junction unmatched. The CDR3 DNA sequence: TGTGCCAGCAGCTTAGAAGGGGGCTTTGGCACCGGGGAGCTGTTTTTT. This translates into CASSLEGGFGTGELFF.

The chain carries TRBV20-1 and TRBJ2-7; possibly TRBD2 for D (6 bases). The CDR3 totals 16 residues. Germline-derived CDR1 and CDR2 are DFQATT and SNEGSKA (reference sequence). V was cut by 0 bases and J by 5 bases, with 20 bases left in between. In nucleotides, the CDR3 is TGCAGTGCTAGAGATCATGTGACGGGAGAGTCCGACGAGCAGTACTTC. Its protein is CSARDHVTGESDEQYF.

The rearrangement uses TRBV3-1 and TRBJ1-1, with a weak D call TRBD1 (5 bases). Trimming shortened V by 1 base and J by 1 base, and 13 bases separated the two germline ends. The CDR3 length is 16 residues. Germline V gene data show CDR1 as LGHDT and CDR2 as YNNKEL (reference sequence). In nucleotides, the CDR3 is TGTGCCAGCAGCCAAGTAGGGGCCTTTTCGAACACTGAAGCTTTCTTT. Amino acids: CASSQVGAFSNTEAFF.

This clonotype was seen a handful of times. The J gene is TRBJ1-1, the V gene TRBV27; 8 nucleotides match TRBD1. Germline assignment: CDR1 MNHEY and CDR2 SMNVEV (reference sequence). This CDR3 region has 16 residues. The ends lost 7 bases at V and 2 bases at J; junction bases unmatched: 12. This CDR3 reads CASTYGTGFSNTEAFF. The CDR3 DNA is TGTGCCAGCACGTATGGGACAGGATTCTCTAACACTGAAGCTTTCTTT.

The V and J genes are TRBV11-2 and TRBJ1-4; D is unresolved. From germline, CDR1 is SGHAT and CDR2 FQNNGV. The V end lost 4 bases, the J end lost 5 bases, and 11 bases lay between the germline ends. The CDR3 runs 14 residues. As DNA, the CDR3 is TGTGCCAGCAGCTCCCTGGACTGGAATGAAAAACTGTTTTTT. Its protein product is CASSSLDWNEKLFF.

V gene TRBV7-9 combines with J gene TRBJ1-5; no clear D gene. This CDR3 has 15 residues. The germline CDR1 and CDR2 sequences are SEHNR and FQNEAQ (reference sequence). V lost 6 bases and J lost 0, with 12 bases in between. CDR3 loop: CASSSTRNSNQPQHF. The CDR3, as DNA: TGTGCCAGCAGTTCGACGCGCAATAGCAATCAGCCCCAGCATTTT. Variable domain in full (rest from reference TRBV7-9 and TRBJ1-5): DTGVSQNPRHKITKRGQNVTFRCDPISEHNRLYWYRQTLGQGPEFLTYFQNEAQLEKSRLLSDRFSAERPKGSFSTLEIQRTEQGDSAMYLCASSSTRNSNQPQHFGDGTRLSIL.

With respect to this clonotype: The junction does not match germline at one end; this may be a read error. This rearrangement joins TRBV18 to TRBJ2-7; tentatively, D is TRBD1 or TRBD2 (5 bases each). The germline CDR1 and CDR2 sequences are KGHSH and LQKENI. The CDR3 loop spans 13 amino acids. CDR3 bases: TGTTCCAGCTCACCGGGACCCAACTACGAGCAGTACTTC. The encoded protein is CSSSPGPNYEQYF.

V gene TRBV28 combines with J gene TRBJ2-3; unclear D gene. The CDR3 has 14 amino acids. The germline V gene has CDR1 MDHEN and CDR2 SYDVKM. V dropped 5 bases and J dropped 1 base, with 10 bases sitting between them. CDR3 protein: CASSPSRGTDTQYF. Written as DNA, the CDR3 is TGTGCCAGCAGTCCCTCAAGAGGCACAGATACGCAGTATTTT.